The sequence of this TCR beta chain was determined in a study of blood T cell repertoires in COVID-19. For the study at large: From T cells, B-cell-depleted T cells, or PBMCs came the material, which was cDNA or gDNA.

Membership in each cohort depended on participant-reported clinical history. Two negative PCRs, clearance, or symptom resolution had been documented for recovered Cohort 3 donors. Data came from immunoSEQ multiplex PCR; TCRdb stores just in-frame clones and leaves some out. Here the sample spans around 330,000 clones, approximately 91% being singletons. The CDR3 has 14 amino acids. V shed 7 bases and J 3 bases; nucleotides not matched to a gene: 6. Germline assignment: CDR1 WNHNN and CDR2 SYGVQD (reference sequence). V usage is TRBV10-1 and J usage is TRBJ1-5, with 7 bases matching TRBD1. The sequencing input was PBMCs or T cells enriched from blood (not recorded which). This clonotype originated in a man aged 55-75 years who had recovered from COVID-19. The CDR3 is CASTHRGNNQPQHF. CDR3 in DNA: TGCGCCAGCACTCACAGGGGAAACAATCAGCCCCAGCATTTT.